This T cell receptor (beta chain) was observed in a study of T cells in Graves' hyperthyroidism and ophthalmopathy. Amplification targeted TCR beta CDR3 regions from RNA transcripts. Researchers ran a first-round RT-PCR on the TCR CDR3 using the HTBI primer set. TCRdb fed the multiplex PCR reads into MiXCR, producing one record per CDR3 protein. The repertoire has 550,000 to 800,000 distinct CDR3 sequences, roughly 17% of them found once; the top ten carry roughly 8%. Overall study results and limits: Blood shared most expanded thyroid clonotypes above 0.001.

Uncontrolled infection, other autoimmune disease, pregnancy and lactation each barred patients from inclusion. This CDR3 region has 14 residues. CDR1 is LGHNA and CDR2 is YSLEER in the germline V gene. Trimming removed 3 bases from V and 0 bases from J, with 8 bases in between. To note about this clonotype: Antigen: not known.

The sample was blood. This sequence was found in a young man with Graves' hyperthyroidism. The chain carries TRBV4-3 and TRBJ1-2; a weak D match, TRBD1 (6 bases). CDR3 sequence: CASSQWTANYGYTF. CDR3 nucleotide sequence: TGCGCCAGCAGCCAGTGGACAGCTAACTATGGCTACACCTTC.